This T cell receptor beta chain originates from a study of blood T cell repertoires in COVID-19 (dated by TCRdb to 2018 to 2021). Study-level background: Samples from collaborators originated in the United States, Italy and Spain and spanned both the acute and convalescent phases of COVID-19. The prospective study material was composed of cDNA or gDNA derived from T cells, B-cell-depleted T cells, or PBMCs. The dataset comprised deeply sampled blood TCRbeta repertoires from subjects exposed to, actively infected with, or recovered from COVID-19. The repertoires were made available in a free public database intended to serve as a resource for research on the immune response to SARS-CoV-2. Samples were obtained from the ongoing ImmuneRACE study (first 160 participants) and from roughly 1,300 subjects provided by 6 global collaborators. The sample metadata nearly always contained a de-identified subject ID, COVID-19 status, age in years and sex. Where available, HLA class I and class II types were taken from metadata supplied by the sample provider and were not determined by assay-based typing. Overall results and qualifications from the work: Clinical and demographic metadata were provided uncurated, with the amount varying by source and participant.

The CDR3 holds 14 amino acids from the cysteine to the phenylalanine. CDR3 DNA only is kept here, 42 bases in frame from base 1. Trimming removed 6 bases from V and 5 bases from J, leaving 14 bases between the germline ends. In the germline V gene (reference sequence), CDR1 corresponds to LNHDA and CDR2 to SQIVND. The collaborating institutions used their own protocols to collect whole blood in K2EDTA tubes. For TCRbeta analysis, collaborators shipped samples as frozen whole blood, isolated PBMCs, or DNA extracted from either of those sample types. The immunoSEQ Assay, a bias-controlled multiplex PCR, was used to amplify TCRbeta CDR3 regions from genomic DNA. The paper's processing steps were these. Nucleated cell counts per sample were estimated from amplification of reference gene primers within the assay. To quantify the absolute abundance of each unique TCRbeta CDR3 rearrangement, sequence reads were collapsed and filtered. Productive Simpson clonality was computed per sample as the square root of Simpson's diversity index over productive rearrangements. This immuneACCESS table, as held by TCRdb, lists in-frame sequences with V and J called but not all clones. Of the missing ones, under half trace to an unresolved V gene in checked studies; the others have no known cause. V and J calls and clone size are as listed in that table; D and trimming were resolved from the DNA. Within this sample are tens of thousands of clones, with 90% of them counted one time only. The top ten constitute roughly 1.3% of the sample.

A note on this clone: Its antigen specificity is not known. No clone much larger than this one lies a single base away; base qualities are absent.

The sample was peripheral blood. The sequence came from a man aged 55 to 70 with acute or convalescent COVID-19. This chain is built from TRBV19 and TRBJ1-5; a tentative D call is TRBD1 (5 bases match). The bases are TGTGCCAGTAGCCTCCGAGGGGACTATCAGCCCCAGCATTTT. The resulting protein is CASSLRGDYQPQHF.